This T cell receptor beta chain was obtained from a study of blood T cells in healthy people across ages. A second PCR, run for roughly 7 to 11 cycles, used a sample-barcoded 5' primer plus a J-beta primer mix. Each of the samples gave a minimum of 3 million paired-end reads that contained CDR3. TCRdb reprocessed the 5' RACE reads via MiXCR and lists one record per CDR3 protein. The sample lists about 1,600,000 distinct CDR3 sequences, approximately 38% seen once, with around 8% in the top ten. This CDR3 comprises 12 residues. The V end lost 4 bases, the J end lost 5 bases, and 8 bases lay between the germline ends. Germline-derived CDR1 and CDR2 are GTSNPN and SVGIG (reference sequence).

This TCR came from a woman younger than 30 in good health. The V gene is TRBV30, the J gene TRBJ1-4, with a weak D call TRBD1 (5 bases). Sequencing was carried out using blood. The CDR3 DNA reads TGTGCCTGGACGGGGGAAAATGAAAAACTGTTTTTT. Protein product: CAWTGENEKLFF.